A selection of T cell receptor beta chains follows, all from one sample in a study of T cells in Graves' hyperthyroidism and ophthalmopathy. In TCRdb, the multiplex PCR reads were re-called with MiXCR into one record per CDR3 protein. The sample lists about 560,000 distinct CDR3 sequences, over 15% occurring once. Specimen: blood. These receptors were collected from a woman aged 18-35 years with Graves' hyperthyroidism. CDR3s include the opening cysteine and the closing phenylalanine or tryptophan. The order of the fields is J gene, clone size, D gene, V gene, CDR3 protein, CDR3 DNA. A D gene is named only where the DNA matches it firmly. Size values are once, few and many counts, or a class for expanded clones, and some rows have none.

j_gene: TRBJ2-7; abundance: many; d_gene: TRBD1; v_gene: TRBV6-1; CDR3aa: CASSRTGTGNSYEQYF; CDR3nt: TGTGCCAGCAGTCGTACCGGGACAGGGAACTCCTACGAGCAGTACTTC
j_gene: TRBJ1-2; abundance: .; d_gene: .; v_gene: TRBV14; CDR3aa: CASSLGRGGYTF; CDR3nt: TGTGCCAGCAGCCTAGGACGTGGAGGCTACACCTTC
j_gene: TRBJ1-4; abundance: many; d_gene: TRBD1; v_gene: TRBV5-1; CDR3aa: CASSLGGTGEKLFF; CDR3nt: TGCGCCAGCAGCTTGGGAGGGACAGGCGAAAAACTGTTTTTT
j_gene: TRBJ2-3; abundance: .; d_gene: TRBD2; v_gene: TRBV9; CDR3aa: CASSVVRLAGGTDTQYF; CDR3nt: TGTGCCAGCAGCGTAGTACGACTAGCGGGAGGAACAGATACGCAGTATTTT
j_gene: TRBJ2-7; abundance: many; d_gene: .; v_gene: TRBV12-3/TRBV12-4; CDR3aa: CASSTWAGVYEQYF; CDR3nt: TGTGCCAGCAGCACCTGGGCAGGGGTGTACGAGCAGTACTTC
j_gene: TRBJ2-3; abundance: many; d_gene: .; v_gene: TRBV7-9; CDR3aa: CASTNGGTDTQYF; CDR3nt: TGTGCCAGCACCAACGGAGGGACGGATACGCAGTATTTT
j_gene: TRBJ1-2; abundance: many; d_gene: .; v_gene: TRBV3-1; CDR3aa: CASSPRRGGYTF; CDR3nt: TGTGCCAGCAGCCCGAGGAGGGGCGGCTACACCTTC
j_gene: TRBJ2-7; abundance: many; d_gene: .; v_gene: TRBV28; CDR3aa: CASSRQGRGGEQYF; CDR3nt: TGTGCCAGCAGCCGACAGGGGAGGGGTGGCGAGCAGTACTTC
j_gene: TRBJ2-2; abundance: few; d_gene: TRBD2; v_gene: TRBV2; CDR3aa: CASSLGTSGRLRAGELFF; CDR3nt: TGTGCCAGCAGTCTTGGGACTAGCGGGAGGCTAAGGGCCGGGGAGCTGTTTTTT
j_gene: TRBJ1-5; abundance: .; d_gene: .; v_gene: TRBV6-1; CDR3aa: CASRPGISQPQHF; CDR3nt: TGTGCCAGCAGACCAGGGATTAGTCAGCCCCAGCATTTT
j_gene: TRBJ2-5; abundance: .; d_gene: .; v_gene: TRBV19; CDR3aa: CASSIESSRKKTQYF; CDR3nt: TGTGCCAGTAGTATAGAATCCAGCAGGAAAAAGACCCAGTACTTC
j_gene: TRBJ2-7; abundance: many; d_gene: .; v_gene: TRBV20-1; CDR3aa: CSASRAGGKVEQYF; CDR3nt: TGCAGTGCTAGTAGAGCCGGGGGCAAGGTAGAGCAGTACTTC
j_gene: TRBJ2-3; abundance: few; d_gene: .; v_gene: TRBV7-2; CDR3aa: CASTKYGTDTQYF; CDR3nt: TGTGCCAGCACTAAATATGGCACAGATACGCAGTATTTT
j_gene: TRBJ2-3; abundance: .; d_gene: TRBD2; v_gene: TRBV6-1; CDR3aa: CASSTTSGSWSGTDTQYF; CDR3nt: TGTGCCAGCAGCACGACTAGCGGGAGTTGGTCAGGCACAGATACGCAGTATTTT
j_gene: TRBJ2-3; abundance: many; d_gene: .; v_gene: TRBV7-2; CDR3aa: CASSYAAQSTDTQYF; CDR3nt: TGTGCCAGCAGCTACGCGGCTCAATCAACAGATACGCAGTATTTT
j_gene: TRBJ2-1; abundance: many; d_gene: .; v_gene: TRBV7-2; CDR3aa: CASSLGPMNEQFF; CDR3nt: TGTGCCAGCAGCTTAGGCCCAATGAATGAGCAGTTCTTC
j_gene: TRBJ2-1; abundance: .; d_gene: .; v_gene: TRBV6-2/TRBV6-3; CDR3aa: CASSPFGGANEQFF; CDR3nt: TGTGCCAGCAGCCCTTTTGGGGGGGCAAATGAGCAGTTCTTC
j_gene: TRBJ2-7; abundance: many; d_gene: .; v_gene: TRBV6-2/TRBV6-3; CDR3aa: CASQIRDSYEQYF; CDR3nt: TGTGCCAGCCAAATCCGGGACTCCTACGAGCAGTACTTC
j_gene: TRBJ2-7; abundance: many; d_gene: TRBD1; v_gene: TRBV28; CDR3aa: CASSLGTGGGYEQYF; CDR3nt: TGTGCCAGCAGTTTGGGGACAGGAGGTGGCTACGAGCAGTACTTC
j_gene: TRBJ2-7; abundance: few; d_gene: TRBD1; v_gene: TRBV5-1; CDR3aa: CASSFGTGFLSYEQYF; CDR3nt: TGCGCCAGCAGCTTTGGGACAGGGTTCCTCTCCTACGAGCAGTACTTC
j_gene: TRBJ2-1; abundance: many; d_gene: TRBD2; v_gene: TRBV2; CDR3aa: CASSALAGDYNEQFF; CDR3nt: TGTGCCAGCAGTGCCCTTGCGGGGGACTACAATGAGCAGTTCTTC
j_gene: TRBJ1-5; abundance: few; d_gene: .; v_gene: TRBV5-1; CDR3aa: CASPTDRTPMEYSNQPQHF; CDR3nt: TGCGCCAGCCCAACCGATAGGACGCCCATGGAATATAGCAATCAGCCCCAGCATTTT
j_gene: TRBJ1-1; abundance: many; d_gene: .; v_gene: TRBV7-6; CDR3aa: CASSFDRSNTEAFF; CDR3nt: TGTGCCAGCAGCTTTGACAGATCGAACACTGAAGCTTTCTTT
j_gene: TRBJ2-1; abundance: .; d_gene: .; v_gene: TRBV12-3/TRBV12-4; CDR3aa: CASSSSRGYNEQFF; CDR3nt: TGTGCCAGCAGCAGCAGTCGGGGCTACAATGAGCAGTTCTTC
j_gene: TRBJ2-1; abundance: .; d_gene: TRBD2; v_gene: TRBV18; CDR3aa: CASSPTSGGSNEQFF; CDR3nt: TGTGCCAGCTCACCGACTAGCGGGGGGAGCAATGAGCAGTTCTTC
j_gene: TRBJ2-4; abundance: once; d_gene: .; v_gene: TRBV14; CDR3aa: CASSQFNSRENIQYF; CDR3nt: TGTGCCAGCAGCCAATTTAATTCAAGGGAAAACATTCAGTACTTC
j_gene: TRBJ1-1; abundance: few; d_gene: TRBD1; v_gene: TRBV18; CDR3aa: CASSPLGQGATSTEAFF; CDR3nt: TGTGCCAGCTCACCACTAGGACAGGGGGCGACGAGCACTGAAGCTTTCTTT
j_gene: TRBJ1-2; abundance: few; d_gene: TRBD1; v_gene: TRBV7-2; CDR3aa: CASSSRDSYGYTF; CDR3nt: TGTGCCAGCAGCTCCAGGGACAGCTATGGCTACACCTTC
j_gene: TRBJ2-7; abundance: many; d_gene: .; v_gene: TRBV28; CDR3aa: CASSLLEGSYEQYF; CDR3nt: TGTGCCAGCAGTTTATTAGAGGGGAGCTACGAGCAGTACTTC
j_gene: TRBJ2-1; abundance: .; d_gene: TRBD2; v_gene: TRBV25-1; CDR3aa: CASSESTSGSSYNEQFF; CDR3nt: TGTGCCAGCAGTGAGTCGACTAGCGGGAGCTCCTACAATGAGCAGTTCTTC
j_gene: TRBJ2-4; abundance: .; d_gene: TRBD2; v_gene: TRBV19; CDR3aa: CASSIGQSGGVVKNIQYF; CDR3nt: TGTGCCAGTAGTATCGGACAAAGTGGGGGGGTTGTCAAAAACATTCAGTACTTC
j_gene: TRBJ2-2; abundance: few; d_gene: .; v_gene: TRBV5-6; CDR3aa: CASSLPIGGSTGELFF; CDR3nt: TGTGCCAGCAGCTTGCCGATTGGGGGAAGCACCGGGGAGCTGTTTTTT
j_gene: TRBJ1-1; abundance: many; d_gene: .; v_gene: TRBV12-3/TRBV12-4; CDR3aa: CASSLDTDYTEAFF; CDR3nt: TGTGCCAGCAGTTTAGACACCGACTACACTGAAGCTTTCTTT
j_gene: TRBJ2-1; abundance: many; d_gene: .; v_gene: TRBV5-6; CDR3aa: CASSFMTAYNEQFF; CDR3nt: TGTGCCAGCAGCTTTATGACAGCCTACAATGAGCAGTTCTTC
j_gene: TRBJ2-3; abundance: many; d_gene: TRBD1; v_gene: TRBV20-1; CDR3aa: CSAGTASTDTQYF; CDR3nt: TGCAGTGCTGGGACAGCTAGCACAGATACGCAGTATTTT
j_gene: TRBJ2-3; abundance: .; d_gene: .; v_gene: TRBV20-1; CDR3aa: CSATDGIPRAPDTQYF; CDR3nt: TGCAGTGCCACGGACGGAATACCCCGAGCCCCAGATACGCAGTATTTT
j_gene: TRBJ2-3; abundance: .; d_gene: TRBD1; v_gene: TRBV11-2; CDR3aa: CASRRTGGNTDTQYF; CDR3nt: TGTGCCAGCAGACGGACAGGGGGCAACACAGATACGCAGTATTTT
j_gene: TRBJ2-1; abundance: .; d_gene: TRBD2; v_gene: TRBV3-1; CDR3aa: CASSRVLAGALGGNEQFF; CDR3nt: TGTGCCAGCAGCCGAGTACTAGCGGGGGCCCTTGGGGGTAATGAGCAGTTCTTC
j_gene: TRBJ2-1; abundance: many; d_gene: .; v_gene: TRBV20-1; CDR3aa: CSASRGTSYNEQFF; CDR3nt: TGCAGTGCTTCGCGGGGAACCTCCTACAATGAGCAGTTCTTC
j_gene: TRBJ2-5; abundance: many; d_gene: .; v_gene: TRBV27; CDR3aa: CASSPRQDLQETQYF; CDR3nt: TGTGCCAGCAGTCCGCGACAGGACCTCCAAGAGACCCAGTACTTC
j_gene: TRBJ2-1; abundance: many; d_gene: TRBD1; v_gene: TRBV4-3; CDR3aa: CASSQEGTGFEQFF; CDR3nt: TGCGCCAGCAGCCAAGAGGGGACAGGGTTTGAGCAGTTCTTC
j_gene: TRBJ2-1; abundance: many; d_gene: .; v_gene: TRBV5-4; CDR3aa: CASSARGGSYNEQFF; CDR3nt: TGTGCCAGCAGCGCGAGGGGGGGGTCCTACAATGAGCAGTTCTTC
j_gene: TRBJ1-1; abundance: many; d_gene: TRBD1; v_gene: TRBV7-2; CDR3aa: CASSADRGGTEAFF; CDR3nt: TGTGCCAGCAGCGCAGACAGGGGTGGAACTGAAGCTTTCTTT
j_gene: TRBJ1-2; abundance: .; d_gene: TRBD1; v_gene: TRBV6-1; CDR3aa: CASSELGQGDGYTF; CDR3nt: TGTGCCAGCAGTGAACTGGGACAGGGGGATGGCTACACCTTC
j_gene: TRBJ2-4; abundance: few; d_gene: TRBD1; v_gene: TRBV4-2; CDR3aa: CASTANDRGVIQYF; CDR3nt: TGTGCCAGCACCGCAAACGACAGGGGGGTCATTCAGTACTTC
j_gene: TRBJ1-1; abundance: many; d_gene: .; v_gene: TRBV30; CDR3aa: CAWSVGQRNTEAFF; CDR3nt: TGTGCCTGGAGTGTAGGACAGCGGAACACTGAAGCTTTCTTT
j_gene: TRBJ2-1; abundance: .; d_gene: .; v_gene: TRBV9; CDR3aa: CASSVGLVGNEQFF; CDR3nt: TGTGCCAGCAGCGTAGGACTAGTAGGCAATGAGCAGTTCTTC
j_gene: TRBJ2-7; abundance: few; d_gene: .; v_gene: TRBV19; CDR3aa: CASSIQQGGHEQYF; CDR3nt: TGTGCCAGTAGTATTCAACAGGGTGGACACGAGCAGTACTTC
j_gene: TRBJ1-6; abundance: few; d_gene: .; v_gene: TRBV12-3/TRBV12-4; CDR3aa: CASSLAWDSPLHF; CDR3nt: TGTGCCAGCAGTTTAGCGTGGGATTCACCCCTCCACTTT
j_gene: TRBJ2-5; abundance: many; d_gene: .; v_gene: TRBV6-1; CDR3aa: CASRDRRAWETQYF; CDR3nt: TGTGCCAGCAGAGACAGGCGGGCCTGGGAGACCCAGTACTTC